This entry lists 19 T cell receptor beta chains sequenced from one sample in a study of CD8 T cells in ankylosing spondylitis. TCRdb analysed the 5' RACE reads with MiXCR anew, one entry per CDR3 protein. The sample holds 36,000 or so distinct CDR3 sequences, 6% seen once. Material: blood, either unsorted or a sorted T cell fraction (not recorded which). These receptors were obtained from a male donor with ankylosing spondylitis or in good health (not recorded which).

Ten or more counts support this clonotype. The chain links TRBV28 to TRBJ2-5, with 8 bases that match TRBD2. Unmatched junction bases numbered 5, after V lost 4 bases and J lost 1 base. Germline loops: CDR1 MDHEN, CDR2 SYDVKM. The CDR3 consists of 15 residues. The CDR3 bases are TGTGCCAGCAGTTCTCGACTAGCGCCCCAAGAGACCCAGTACTTC. Protein sequence: CASSSRLAPQETQYF.

This clonotype occurred many times. V is TRBV12-3 or TRBV12-4 and J is TRBJ2-2; TRBD1 matches 8 bases. This CDR3 comprises 14 residues. Trimming removed 7 bases from V and 7 bases from J; junction bases left unmatched: 8. CDR3 DNA: TGTGCCAGCATCACCGGGACAGGATTCGGGGAGCTGTTTTTT. Its translation is CASITGTGFGELFF.

Many counts were recorded for this clonotype. The chain has TRBV5-1 and TRBJ2-5; 7 bases are a match to TRBD1. After removal of 4 bases from V and 0 bases from J, the junction contained 6 bases not matched to a gene. The CDR3 contains 15 residues. Germline V lookup: CDR1 SGHRS, CDR2 YFSETQ. For the CDR3, the DNA is TGCGCCAGCAGCACCGACAGGGCGTACCAAGAGACCCAGTACTTC. Translation: CASSTDRAYQETQYF.

This clonotype was seen many times. V usage is TRBV6-5 and J usage is TRBJ1-5; the D gene is possibly TRBD1 (5 bases). The CDR3 length is 15 residues. V was cut by 0 bases and J by 5 bases, with 11 bases left in between. Germline CDR1 and CDR2: MNHEY and SVGAGI. CDR3 protein: CASSYSWGMDQPQHF. The DNA of the CDR3 is TGTGCCAGCAGTTACTCGTGGGGGATGGATCAGCCCCAGCATTTT.

In this sample, this clonotype turned up many times. The chain carries TRBV13 and TRBJ2-2; a weak D match, TRBD1 (6 bases). The CDR3 runs to 14 residues. Germline CDR1 and CDR2: PRHDT and FYEKMQ (reference sequence). Trimming shortened V by 5 bases and J by 4 bases, and 11 bases separated the two germline ends. The CDR3 spells CASSRIRGTGELFF. CDR3 bases: TGTGCCAGCAGCCGTATCAGGGGCACCGGGGAGCTGTTTTTT.

At least ten counts were recorded for this clonotype. This chain connects TRBV7-2 to TRBJ2-7; D unclear. Germline CDR1 and CDR2: SGHTA and FQGNSA. The ends were cut back, 5 bases at V and 2 bases at J, with 13 bases in the middle. CDR3 length equals 14 residues. CDR3 coding DNA: TGTGCCAGCAGCGGGGTGGCCTCCGCCTACGAGCAGTACTTC. Translated: CASSGVASAYEQYF.

This clonotype was seen at least ten times. CDR3 protein: CASSLVSSTDTQYF. The DNA of the CDR3 is TGTGCCAGCAGCTTAGTCAGTAGCACAGATACGCAGTATTTT. The chain employs TRBV7-6 and TRBJ2-3; D remains unclear. In germline, CDR1 is SGHVS, CDR2 FNYEAQ. V was pared by 1 base and J by 0 bases, with 5 bases between. The CDR3 consists of 14 residues.

V usage is TRBV20-1 and J usage is TRBJ2-3, with D maybe TRBD1 (6 bases). From germline, CDR1 is DFQATT and CDR2 SNEGSKA (reference sequence). This CDR3 has 18 amino acids. CDR3 in amino acids: CWAPSRGRDTLFTDTQYF. In DNA, the CDR3 is TGCTGGGCCCCGTCTCGGGGCAGGGACACCCTATTCACAGATACGCAGTATTTT.

This clonotype was counted at least ten times. The chain couples TRBV2 to TRBJ2-3; D remains ambiguous. V was trimmed by 6 bases and J by 2 bases, leaving 15 bases between them. The CDR3 sequence is 15 residues long. CDR1 is SNHLY, CDR2 FYNNEI, per germline. The CDR3 protein is CASSQRLIPTDTQYF. The CDR3 region has the DNA TGTGCCAGCAGCCAAAGGCTAATACCCACAGATACGCAGTATTTT.

This clonotype occurred many times. The junction differs from germline at one of its ends, possibly a read error. The rearrangement joins TRBV12-3 or TRBV12-4 to TRBJ2-3, with TRBD1 matching 11 bases. This CDR3 comprises 18 residues. CDR3 nucleotide sequence: TGTGCCTGCAGTTTCTCCGGGACAGGGGGTTGGTCGGCAGATACGCAGTATTTT. Residues: CACSFSGTGGWSADTQYF.

This clonotype was counted many times. This sequence joins TRBV9 and TRBJ1-3; D may be TRBD1 (5 bases). Germline CDR1 and CDR2: SGDLS and YYNGEE. Between the trimmed V and J ends, which lost 3 bases and 0 bases, there was a span of 7 bases. CDR3 length: 14 residues. CDR3 loop: CASSGGVSGNTIYF. CDR3 bases: TGTGCCAGCAGCGGAGGGGTCTCTGGAAACACCATATATTTT. The whole variable domain, remainder taken from reference TRBV9 and TRBJ1-3, is DSGVTQTPKHLITATGQRVTLRCSPRSGDLSVYWYQQSLDQGLQFLIQYYNGEERAKGNILERFSAQQFPDLHSELNLSSLELGDSALYFCASSGGVSGNTIYFGEGSWLTVV.

As concerns this clonotype: An end of the junction differs from the germline gene, which may be a read error. This sequence joins TRBV20-1 and TRBJ2-1; TRBD2 matches at 16 bases. The CDR3 spans 17 residues. CDR1 is DFQATT and CDR2 is SNEGSKA in the germline V gene (reference sequence). CDR3: CCARGTSGRGSYNEQFF. As DNA, the CDR3 is TGCTGTGCTCGAGGGACTAGCGGGAGGGGGTCCTACAATGAGCAGTTCTTC.

This clonotype was counted at least ten times. The chain couples TRBV7-9 to TRBJ2-5, with TRBD2 identical over 10 bases. V trimming: 4 bases; J trimming: 1 base; junction bases outside the gene matches: 6. The CDR3 runs to 16 residues. CDR1 is SEHNR, CDR2 FQNEAQ, per germline (reference sequence). The CDR3 DNA is TGTGCCAGCAGCTGGCGGACTAGCGGTCTCCAAGAGACCCAGTACTTC. Protein sequence: CASSWRTSGLQETQYF.

This clonotype was seen repeatedly, ten times or more. V and J are TRBV11-2 and TRBJ2-1, with 11 bases that match TRBD2. The CDR3 spans 15 residues. Germline-derived CDR1 and CDR2 are SGHAT and FQNNGV. The V gene end was trimmed by 1 base and the J gene end by 8 bases; junction bases not matched to a gene: 4. The CDR3 loop is CASSLVAGGGDEQFF. The CDR3 region has the DNA TGTGCCAGCAGCTTAGTAGCGGGAGGGGGGGATGAGCAGTTCTTC.

This clonotype was observed many times. The rearrangement links TRBV12-3 or TRBV12-4 to TRBJ1-6; maybe TRBD1 (5 bases). Trimming left V 3 bases short and J 9 bases short, with 15 bases between. The CDR3 has 15 residues. CDR3 in amino acids: CASSFAGRWGSPLHF. CDR3 in DNA: TGTGCCAGCAGTTTTGCAGGGCGATGGGGTTCACCCCTCCACTTT.

At least ten counts were recorded for this clonotype. V and J are TRBV5-1 and TRBJ2-2; D gene unclear. CDR3 size: 14 residues. The germline gives CDR1 SGHRS, CDR2 YFSETQ. Trimming removed 0 bases at V and 4 bases at J, with 7 bases between. As DNA, the CDR3 is TGCGCCAGCAGCTTGGCGCCGGGCACCGGGGAGCTGTTTTTT. Residues: CASSLAPGTGELFF. The variable domain in full, completed from reference TRBV5-1 and TRBJ2-2, reads KAGVTQTPRYLIKTRGQQVTLSCSPISGHRSVSWYQQTPGQGLQFLFEYFSETQRNKGNFPGRFSGRQFSNSRSEMNVSTLELGDSALYLCASSLAPGTGELFFGEGSRLTVL.

At least ten counts were recorded for this clonotype. CDR3 sequence (DNA): TGTGCCAGCAGCTTGAGCGGGAGCAGGAATGAGCAGTTCTTC. Encoded protein: CASSLSGSRNEQFF. The chain joins TRBV7-3 to TRBJ2-1, with TRBD2 matching 8 bases. Germline V lookup: CDR1 SGHTA, CDR2 FQGTGA. With V trimmed by 3 bases and J by 7 bases, 5 bases remained unmatched. CDR3 length: 14 amino acids.

The rearrangement joins TRBV27 to TRBJ1-5; D remains unclear. The germline V and J ends were trimmed by 4 bases and 9 bases, with 13 bases remaining between them. Per the germline V gene, CDR1 is MNHEY and CDR2 is SMNVEV (reference sequence). The CDR3 loop spans 13 amino acids. The CDR3 bases are TGTGCCAGCAGTTCCCGTGGCGATTCGCCCCAGCATTTT. It is translated as CASSSRGDSPQHF.

There are many counts of this clonotype. The chain combines TRBV29-1 with TRBJ2-1, with D hard to call. Trimming cost V 4 bases and J 6 bases, with 16 bases left between them. Looked up from germline, CDR1 is SQVTM and CDR2 is ANQGSEA. The length of the CDR3 is 14 residues. Here the CDR3 DNA reads TGCAGCGTTGTATTGTCACTCTCAATCAATGAGCAGTTCTTC. Its translation: CSVVLSLSINEQFF.